This is a list of T cell receptor beta chains from one sample in a study of T cell responses to AZD1222 COVID-19 vaccine. The table came from immunoSEQ multiplex PCR; TCRdb's copy has only in-frame clones and leaves some out. The sample includes more than 100,000 clones, approximately 90% of them seen just once. Sequencing used peripheral blood, obtained 28 days after the second AZD1222 dose. The source of these receptors is an adult who received the AZD1222 COVID-19 vaccine. Both conserved end residues are part of each CDR3. D genes are given only for firm matches. For some rows the clone size is stated as once, few or many, or as a class when expanded; others skip it.

CDR3 | DNA | J | D | size | V
CASSAPGQGIRSPLHF | TGTGCCAGCAGTGCCCCGGGACAGGGTATACGTTCACCCCTCCACTTT | TRBJ1-6 | TRBD1 | . | TRBV6-1
CASSFDGQRREQYF | TGTGCCAGCAGCTTTGATGGCCAGCGGAGGGAGCAGTACTTC | TRBJ2-7 | . | . | TRBV7-9
CASSVDGASNEKLFF | TGTGCCAGCAGCGTAGATGGGGCTTCAAATGAAAAACTGTTTTTT | TRBJ1-4 | . | . | TRBV9
CASSSPSGQGWEQYF | TGTGCCAGCAGTTCCCCATCCGGACAAGGCTGGGAGCAGTACTTC | TRBJ2-7 | . | once | TRBV28
CASSLGPDWEQFF | TGTGCCAGCAGCCTGGGCCCGGACTGGGAGCAGTTCTTC | TRBJ2-1 | . | . | TRBV7-2
CASSQLMNNSPLHF | TGTGCCAGCAGCCAACTTATGAATAATTCACCCCTCCACTTT | TRBJ1-6 | . | . | TRBV4-2
CASSRRQERSGNTIYF | TGTGCCAGCAGCAGGCGACAGGAGCGCTCTGGAAACACCATATATTTT | TRBJ1-3 | . | . | TRBV5-4
CASSHRARGPGELFF | TGCGCCAGCAGTCACCGGGCTCGAGGCCCCGGGGAGCTGTTTTTT | TRBJ2-2 | . | . | TRBV23-1
CASSDSNSGELFF | TGTGCCAGCAGTGACTCGAACAGCGGGGAGCTGTTTTTT | TRBJ2-2 | . | . | TRBV6-4
CASRPTGTYGYTF | TGTGCCAGCAGACCAACAGGGACCTATGGCTACACCTTC | TRBJ1-2 | . | . | TRBV28
CASSFVGSARSPQHF | TGTGCCAGCAGTTTTGTGGGCTCTGCCCGATCGCCCCAGCATTTT | TRBJ1-5 | . | . | TRBV27
CASSQVGGRENSPLHF | TGCGCCAGCAGCCAAGTAGGGGGGCGAGAGAATTCACCCCTCCACTTT | TRBJ1-6 | . | . | TRBV4-1
CAISLTGEGNQPQHF | TGTGCCATCAGCCTGACAGGGGAAGGCAATCAGCCCCAGCATTTT | TRBJ1-5 | TRBD1 | few | TRBV10-3
CASSGPGQSSNTGELFF | TGCGCCAGCAGTGGCCCTGGACAGTCTTCGAACACCGGGGAGCTGTTTTTT | TRBJ2-2 | . | . | TRBV10-1
CATSGGNYGYTF | TGTGCCACCTCCGGGGGGAACTATGGCTACACCTTC | TRBJ1-2 | . | . | TRBV27
CASSPTSTNEKLFF | TGTGCCAGCAGCCCGACATCAACTAATGAAAAACTGTTTTTT | TRBJ1-4 | . | . | TRBV7-8
CASSFQGQGSDSPLHF | TGCGCCAGCAGCTTTCAAGGACAGGGGAGTGATTCACCCCTCCACTTT | TRBJ1-6 | TRBD1 | . | TRBV5-1
CASLEGSGNTIYF | TGTGCCAGCCTTGAAGGGAGCGGAAACACCATATATTTT | TRBJ1-3 | . | . | TRBV7-2
CASSNHRVGYEQYF | TGTGCCAGTAGTAACCACAGGGTTGGATACGAGCAGTACTTC | TRBJ2-7 | . | . | TRBV19
CASARGGGDGYTF | TGTGCCAGCGCGCGAGGGGGGGGCGATGGCTACACCTTC | TRBJ1-2 | . | . | TRBV12-3/TRBV12-4
CASSPRSKQETQYF | TGTGCCAGCAGCCCTCGGTCCAAACAAGAGACCCAGTACTTC | TRBJ2-5 | . | . | TRBV9
CASRTVAAHLAKNIQYF | TGTGCCAGCCGAACGGTGGCTGCTCACCTAGCCAAAAACATTCAGTACTTC | TRBJ2-4 | . | . | TRBV11-3
CASSSGLAGGPVGNEQFF | TGTGCCAGCAGTTCCGGACTAGCGGGGGGGCCGGTCGGCAATGAGCAGTTCTTC | TRBJ2-1 | TRBD2 | . | TRBV6-2/TRBV6-3
CASRRRVNTEAFF | TGTGCCAGCCGTCGAAGAGTAAACACTGAAGCTTTCTTT | TRBJ1-1 | . | . | TRBV7-9
CASSLFTGVTGNTIYF | TGTGCCAGCAGCTTATTCACAGGGGTCACTGGAAACACCATATATTTT | TRBJ1-3 | TRBD1 | . | TRBV7-6
CSVEDLTGGSSYNEQFF | TGCAGCGTTGAAGATCTAACGGGAGGGAGCTCCTACAATGAGCAGTTCTTC | TRBJ2-1 | TRBD2 | once | TRBV29-1
CASSSPGQGRGQYGYTF | TGTGCCAGCAGTTCTCCGGGACAGGGAAGGGGTCAATATGGCTACACCTTC | TRBJ1-2 | TRBD1 | . | TRBV28
CASSLAGETQYF | TGTGCCAGCAGCTTAGCGGGGGAGACCCAGTACTTC | TRBJ2-5 | . | . | TRBV7-2
CASSEEGPRGAFF | TGTGCCAGCAGTGAAGAGGGCCCCCGGGGAGCTTTCTTT | TRBJ1-1 | . | . | TRBV7-9
CASSQTSGRDTGELFF | TGTGCCAGCAGCCAGACTAGCGGGAGGGACACCGGGGAGCTGTTTTTT | TRBJ2-2 | TRBD2 | . | TRBV3-1/TRBV3-2
CASSPNRESYNEQFF | TGTGCCAGCAGCCCTAACAGGGAATCCTACAATGAGCAGTTCTTC | TRBJ2-1 | . | . | TRBV7-2
CATTGLEGYTF | TGTGCCACGACAGGGCTAGAGGGCTACACCTTC | TRBJ1-2 | TRBD1 | . | TRBV28
CASSEALTGGFTDTQYF | TGTGCCAGCAGTGAAGCGCTTACAGGGGGGTTCACAGATACGCAGTATTTT | TRBJ2-3 | TRBD1 | medium-sized | TRBV6-1
CASSRAYQETQYF | TGTGCCAGTAGTAGGGCTTATCAAGAGACCCAGTACTTC | TRBJ2-5 | . | . | TRBV19
CASSSDRGHGNTIYF | TGTGCCAGCAGCTCAGACAGGGGGCATGGAAACACCATATATTTT | TRBJ1-3 | TRBD1 | . | TRBV7-8
CAISEGNFNSDLGIYNSPLHF | TGTGCCATCAGTGAGGGAAACTTTAATTCGGACCTTGGTATCTATAATTCACCCCTCCACTTT | TRBJ1-6 | . | . | TRBV10-3
CASRELSGNTIYF | TGTGCCAGCAGAGAACTCTCTGGAAACACCATATATTTT | TRBJ1-3 | . | . | TRBV27
CASAKPWTGGGYNSPLHF | TGTGCCAGCGCGAAACCATGGACAGGGGGTGGTTATAATTCACCCCTCCACTTT | TRBJ1-6 | TRBD1 | . | TRBV2
CASSSYSGNTIYF | TGTGCCAGCAGTTCTTACTCTGGAAACACCATATATTTT | TRBJ1-3 | . | once | TRBV28
CASSALGGNTEAFF | TGTGCCAGCAGTGCATTGGGGGGGAACACTGAAGCTTTCTTT | TRBJ1-1 | . | . | TRBV27
CASSLLGTGLYEQYF | TGTGCCAGCAGCTTATTAGGGACAGGGCTCTACGAGCAGTACTTC | TRBJ2-7 | TRBD1 | . | TRBV7-2
CASSPLWTSGYNEQFF | TGTGCCAGCAGCCCCCTATGGACTAGCGGGTACAATGAGCAGTTCTTC | TRBJ2-1 | TRBD2 | . | TRBV9
CASSWDSGGYNEQFF | TGTGCCAGCAGCTGGGATAGCGGGGGGTACAATGAGCAGTTCTTC | TRBJ2-1 | TRBD2 | once | TRBV7-8
CASNKNRDTIYF | TGTGCCAGCAACAAAAATCGGGACACCATATATTTT | TRBJ1-3 | . | once | TRBV7-9
CASSYITGSEKLFF | TGTGCCAGCAGCTATATAACAGGGTCTGAAAAACTGTTTTTT | TRBJ1-4 | . | . | TRBV7-9
CASSFRQGKAGYTF | TGTGCCAGCAGTTTTAGACAGGGTAAGGCTGGCTACACCTTC | TRBJ1-2 | TRBD1 | . | TRBV28
CASSIAVQGIYGYTF | TGTGCCAGTAGTATAGCAGTCCAGGGCATCTATGGCTACACCTTC | TRBJ1-2 | . | . | TRBV19
CASSLTGNTEAFF | TGTGCTAGCAGCTTGACAGGGAACACTGAAGCTTTCTTT | TRBJ1-1 | . | . | TRBV7-7
CASSLVARRADTQYF | TGTGCCAGCAGCTTAGTGGCCCGGAGGGCAGATACGCAGTATTTT | TRBJ2-3 | . | . | TRBV7-2
CSVALRLAVPYEQYF | TGCAGCGTTGCTTTAAGACTAGCAGTTCCCTACGAGCAGTACTTC | TRBJ2-7 | TRBD2 | . | TRBV29-1